The rows below give T cell receptor beta chains drawn from one sample of a study of blood T cell repertoires in COVID-19. Repertoires were generated with immunoSEQ multiplex PCR, while TCRdb's copy carries only in-frame clones and drops some. Of fewer than 350,000 clones in the sample, approximately 83% were seen once. Material for sequencing was peripheral blood. These receptors were collected from a woman under 40 who had recovered from COVID-19. Each CDR3 is given with its conserved first and last residue. The order of the fields is D gene, V gene, clone size, J gene, CDR3 DNA, CDR3 protein. The D gene is left open where the match is weak. The size field is filled for only some rows; it gives once, few, many or a size class.

.,TRBV12-3/TRBV12-4,.,TRBJ2-7,TGTGCCTCCAAAGGGGCAGGCCCCTACGAGCAGTACTTC,CASKGAGPYEQYF
.,TRBV11-2,once,TRBJ1-2,TGTGCCAGCGACCATTTTACGGGGACTAGGGGCTACACCTTC,CASDHFTGTRGYTF
TRBD1,TRBV30,.,TRBJ1-3,TGTGCCTGGAGTTCGACAGGGGCCGCGGGAGGAAACACCATATATTTT,CAWSSTGAAGGNTIYF
TRBD2,TRBV7-8,.,TRBJ2-7,TGTGCCAGCAGCCAGCGGGAGGGCCGCTACGAGCAGTACTTC,CASSQREGRYEQYF
TRBD1,TRBV6-5,.,TRBJ2-1,TGTGCCAGCAGTTACGGGGTAACAGGGGGCAATGAGCAGTTCTTC,CASSYGVTGGNEQFF
TRBD1,TRBV2,once,TRBJ1-1,TGTGCCAGCATTCCACAGGGGCGAACTGAAGCTTTCTTT,CASIPQGRTEAFF
TRBD1,TRBV28,.,TRBJ1-4,TGTGCCTCCAGGGTTAGGCAGGGGGCGGACTCGAGGGGAAAACTGTTTTTT,CASRVRQGADSRGKLFF
.,TRBV5-1,.,TRBJ2-7,TGCGCCAGCAGGGAGAGCAGATCGGGATGCTTC,CASRESRSGCF
.,TRBV7-9,.,TRBJ2-3,TGTGCCAGCAGCTCAGGACTGTCAGATACGCAGTATTTT,CASSSGLSDTQYF
.,TRBV28,.,TRBJ2-7,TGTGCCAGCAAACTCTCCGAACGGGGTCCCTACGAGCAGTACTTC,CASKLSERGPYEQYF
TRBD2,TRBV24-1,.,TRBJ2-3,TGTGCCACCAGTGACACACTCGGACTAGCGGCAGATACGCAGTATTTT,CATSDTLGLAADTQYF
.,TRBV5-8,.,TRBJ2-5,TGTGCCAGCAGCTTCATCCGGACTCTCCAAGAGACCCAGTACTTC,CASSFIRTLQETQYF
TRBD2,TRBV6-5,.,TRBJ2-3,TGTGCCAGCTTCGGGGGGGGAAGCACAGATACGCAGTATTTT,CASFGGGSTDTQYF
.,TRBV7-2,.,TRBJ2-2,TGTGCCAGCAGCCCACGGTCCCCACACAGAATTTCGAACACCGGGGAGCTGTTTTTT,CASSPRSPHRISNTGELFF
.,TRBV30,once,TRBJ1-1,TGTGCCTGGAGTAAGGGGGGGTACACTGAAGCTTTCTTT,CAWSKGGYTEAFF
TRBD1,TRBV7-9,.,TRBJ1-2,TGTGCCAGCAGCTTAGCGGGTTCGGACAGGGATCCTAAGGGGTATGGCTACACCTTC,CASSLAGSDRDPKGYGYTF
.,TRBV5-6,.,TRBJ1-5,TGTGCCAGCAGCTTGTCGGCGGGGTTTCAGCCCCAGCATTTT,CASSLSAGFQPQHF
.,TRBV11-3,.,TRBJ2-2,TGTGCCAGCAGCTCGGATCAGGGTCACACCGGGGAGCTGTTTTTT,CASSSDQGHTGELFF
.,TRBV27,.,TRBJ1-1,TGTGCCAGCAGTTTATCGGCGGGAGTCGCTGAAGCTTTCTTT,CASSLSAGVAEAFF
.,TRBV29-1,.,TRBJ1-2,TGCAGCGTTGGGGAGGCGGGGAGATTTAACTATGGCTACACCTTC,CSVGEAGRFNYGYTF
.,TRBV27,.,TRBJ2-7,TGTGCCAGCAGACCTATAAGCTCCTACGAGCAGTACTTC,CASRPISSYEQYF
.,TRBV19,.,TRBJ1-5,TGTGCCAGTAGTATGGGTGATAGTTTCAGGGGTCAGCCCCAGCATTTT,CASSMGDSFRGQPQHF
TRBD1,TRBV4-1,.,TRBJ2-7,TGCGCCAGCAGCCAAACACCGGGACAGACAGGCGGGTACGAGCAGTACTTC,CASSQTPGQTGGYEQYF
.,TRBV6-5,.,TRBJ1-1,TGTGCCAGCAGTTACGGCATCTCCAACACTGAAGCTTTCTTT,CASSYGISNTEAFF
.,TRBV7-8,few,TRBJ1-1,TGTGCCAGCAGCTTAGATTACAGGGACACTGAAGCTTTCTTT,CASSLDYRDTEAFF
TRBD1,TRBV28,.,TRBJ1-5,TGTGCCAGCAGTTTCCCAGGGGGTGGAAATCAGCCCCAGCATTTT,CASSFPGGGNQPQHF
TRBD1,TRBV5-6,.,TRBJ2-5,TGTGCCAGCAGCCAAGGGGGCTGGCAAGAGACCCAGTACTTC,CASSQGGWQETQYF
.,TRBV13,.,TRBJ1-1,TGTGCCAGCAGCCCCCACTTAGGACAGTCTGAAGCTTTCTTT,CASSPHLGQSEAFF
.,TRBV19,.,TRBJ1-1,TGTGCCAGTAGTTGGAGCACTATGAACACTGAAGCTTTCTTT,CASSWSTMNTEAFF
.,TRBV11-3,.,TRBJ2-1,TGTGCCAGCAGCCGAGGCCAGGGAAAGGTAAATGAGCAGTTCTTC,CASSRGQGKVNEQFF
.,TRBV14,once,TRBJ1-4,TGTGCCAGCAGCAGGGGGAAGGGCGAAAAACTGTTTTTT,CASSRGKGEKLFF
.,TRBV24-1,.,TRBJ1-1,TGTGCCACCAGGCGGGGGGAGGTGGATGAAGCTTTCTTT,CATRRGEVDEAFF
.,TRBV9,.,TRBJ2-1,TGTGCCAGCAGCGTAGAAGCGGCCTACAATGAGCAGTTCTTC,CASSVEAAYNEQFF
.,TRBV18,.,TRBJ2-7,TGTGCCAGCTCACGCGGGTCCTACGAGCAGTACTTC,CASSRGSYEQYF
.,TRBV15,.,TRBJ1-3,TGTGCCACCATGTTACGGGATGACAGGCCCTCTGGAAACACCATATATTTT,CATMLRDDRPSGNTIYF
.,TRBV7-9,.,TRBJ2-1,TGTGCCAGCAGCTCGCTACACAATGAGCAGTTCTTC,CASSSLHNEQFF
TRBD2,TRBV15,.,TRBJ2-7,TGTGCCACCAGCAGAGAACCGGGACTAGCGGGAGTCGCCTACGAGCAGTACTTC,CATSREPGLAGVAYEQYF
.,TRBV19,.,TRBJ2-2,TGTGCCAGTAGTACGGCAGGGACCGGGGAGCTGTTTTTT,CASSTAGTGELFF
TRBD1,TRBV7-8,.,TRBJ2-7,TGTGCCAGCAGCCCACAGGGGTCTATCCACGAGCAGTACTTC,CASSPQGSIHEQYF
.,TRBV7-2,.,TRBJ2-6,TGTGCCAGCAGCTCAGGCTCTGGGGCCAACGTCCTGACTTTC,CASSSGSGANVLTF
TRBD1,TRBV2,.,TRBJ2-7,TGTGCCAGCGGTCTAGTGACAGGGAGCTCCTACGAGCAGTACTTC,CASGLVTGSSYEQYF
TRBD1,TRBV2,once,TRBJ2-7,TGTGCCAGCACGGGACAGAACTACGAGCAGTACTTC,CASTGQNYEQYF
.,TRBV29-1,once,TRBJ1-1,TGCAGCGTTGTATTCCGGGGTGCGACTGAAGCTTTCTTT,CSVVFRGATEAFF
TRBD1,TRBV19,.,TRBJ2-7,TGTGCCAGTAGTATTGGGGGACAGGGAAAGTACGAGCAGTACTTC,CASSIGGQGKYEQYF